What follows is one TCR beta chain and its context. The antigen it binds to is not known. Base qualities are not recorded, but no much larger clone differs from it by a single base. This sample was taken from a study of cytomegalovirus exposure and HLA in healthy donors (dated by TCRdb to 2016 to 2017). About the full investigation: An earlier analysis of about 560 of the donors reported about 300 Gb of sequence data and 117 million unique TCR beta sequences obtained from around 170 million T cells. About 300 gigabases of sequencing data and around 87 million unique TCR sequences were included in an early release covering 500 to 750 HLA-typed donors. Of the roughly 400 genotyped donors, over 65% fell in the genetic ancestry cluster associated with self-reported Caucasian donors. The study was designed to test whether signatures of past pathogen exposure could be identified by cataloging public T cell receptors. Using immunosequencing, the study profiled T cell repertoires from approximately 700 subjects and related those repertoires to cytomegalovirus serostatus. In addition to the first cohort of several hundred subjects, a separate validation cohort of over 90 different subjects was used. High-throughput TCR immunosequencing, statistical association of individual TCRs with disease status, and machine learning were combined to predict cytomegalovirus infection status. To study patterns of TCR occurrence, a later analysis re-analyzed previously published TCR beta repertoires from 600 to 750 donors and added high-resolution HLA genotyping. In the later analysis, no new phenotypic data were used to find candidate immune exposures; instead, reliance was placed on TCR beta sequences and their occurrence across donors. An earlier analysis of some 500 of the donors used high-throughput TCR beta sequencing to judge whether each TCR beta V gene segment behaved as functional or pseudogenic. Donor age, sex, ethnicity and CMV serostatus were compiled together with the repertoire data. A later genetic analysis used genome-wide SNP genotypes for about 65% of the roughly 700 donors, treating that subset as a discovery cohort. Every discovery cohort repertoire had been produced on one sequencing platform. HLA typing covered class I and class II loci at four-digit resolution. The number of typed donors differed by locus: about 629-630 for A, B, C, DRB1 and DQB1; about 520 for DQA1; around 610 for DPA1; and some 470 for DPB1. Roughly five DR-DQ haplotypes were treated as single units for association and clustering because of strong linkage in the cohort. On average, around 240,000 unique TCR beta nucleotide sequences were sequenced per donor among about 400 genotyped donors of the cohort, with around 19% of those sequences being non-productive. Broader findings and caveats from the paper: The study listed approximately 150 TCR beta chains as associated with cytomegalovirus. Several of the top co-occurrence clusters appeared to be linked to parvovirus B19, influenza, CMV and Epstein-Barr virus, according to a later analysis. In an earlier analysis of approximately 590 of the donors, most TCR beta V segments appeared in productive rearrangements about 87% or about 30% of the time, broadly matching IMGT annotations. When HLA alleles, especially DR and DQ, strongly co-occurred, TCR associations were difficult to assign to individual alleles. It was suggested by the authors that the approach could potentially be generalized to other disease states and immunological phenotypes. Because some donors lacked HLA typing at each locus, the association tests relied only on the typed subset. Most CMV-associated TCR beta chains appeared to be HLA-restricted in a later analysis, and the HLA associations seemed to be driven largely by CMV exposure. In a later analysis, around 17,000 TCR beta sequences were associated with specific HLA alleles at a false discovery rate of 0.05. Correlated functional status among segregating V segments might reflect linkage disequilibrium, but an unknown experimental factor could not be ruled out. A cluster of highly shared sequence variants was judged likely to represent a technical artifact of the sequencing pipeline. A few of the identified cytomegalovirus-associated TCR beta chains were confirmed in vitro to be specific for cytomegalovirus antigens. Across donors, most TCR sequences were observed very rarely, whereas some public TCRs were present in many individuals. Some IMGT-functional V segments, including TRBV6-2 and TRBV6-3, could not be distinguished by the 87-base-pair reads and were therefore excluded. According to a later genetic analysis, donors in an Asian-associated ancestry cluster had fewer N-insertions in productive TCRs than the approximately 690-donor mean. Presence/absence analyses assumed roughly uniform sequencing depth across donors, an assumption that may not hold. In a later analysis, HLA-associated TCR beta chains were found to be more clonally expanded and to have lower generation probabilities than equally common non-associated chains. CMV serostatus was the only immune exposure information available for the cohort. In a later analysis, TCR association rates were found to vary across HLA loci, with the most associated TCRs seen for DRB1 alleles and the fewest for HLA-C alleles. Cytomegalovirus status was reported to be diagnosed by the classifier with high specificity and sensitivity in both the original and validation cohorts. A further reported finding was that TCR beta sequences accurately predicted the HLA-A and HLA-B alleles for most subjects in the first cohort. Because counts were too low, 15 to 20 rarely observed V segments, including chromosome 9 orphons, were excluded from the earlier analysis of about 500 of the donors. In this cohort, only TCR beta chains were sequenced, and detectable features were limited by the absence of alpha or paired-chain data. An association between a missense DCLRE1C variant and V-gene and J-gene trimming of TCR beta chains was found in a later genetic analysis and replicated in an independent cohort.

Library method: the immunoSEQ multiplex PCR assay. The multiplex PCR relied on a mix of 60 forward primers for TCR Vbeta segments and 13 reverse primers for TCR Jbeta segments. Amplification of the CDR3 region of rearranged TCR beta genes was performed with a multiplex PCR assay on genomic DNA. On the Illumina HiSeq System, the amplified TCR beta libraries were sequenced as 87-base-pair reads. On the study's bioinformatics: Across the roughly 670 repertoires, a later analysis counted 80 million or so unique TCR beta chains, some 11 million of which were shared by at least two donors. Raw reads were error-corrected and collapsed into unique sequences with a nearest-neighbor algorithm that merged closely related sequences to remove PCR and sequencing errors. CDR3 sequences were aligned to IMGT reference sequences to assign V, D and J gene segments. For a sequence to be retained, a match of at least six nucleotides to both a V gene segment and a J gene segment was required. A rearrangement counted as productive if the CDR3 had no stop codons and remained in frame with V and J, and every other rearrangement counted as non-productive. CDR3 was defined according to IMGT convention as the region running from the second conserved V-encoded cysteine to the conserved J-encoded phenylalanine. The earlier analysis of roughly 590 of the donors excluded any sequence lacking an unambiguous match to a single V gene segment. In an earlier analysis of several hundred of the donors, a V segment was called functional when productive rearrangements were above 56.7%, and segregating when the standard deviation between donors exceeded 5%. A statistical classification framework was developed to diagnose cytomegalovirus status using the catalog of TCR beta chain sequences. A later analysis assigned V and J genes by comparing TCR nucleotide sequences with IMGT/GENE-DB human TR gene sequences. In a later analysis, CDR3 sequences and most-parsimonious VDJ recombination scenarios were assigned using the TCRdist pipeline. In a later analysis, every TCR beta chain was defined by the combination of its CDR3 amino acid sequence and its V-gene family, and reads without a unique V-gene family were dropped. A later analysis removed roughly 590 highly shared, low-generation-probability nucleotide sequences to deal with suspected cross-contamination and a sequencing artifact. For each public chain, a later analysis derived a clonal expansion index from normalized ranks of inferred template counts within each repertoire. In a later analysis, generation probabilities were computed using a VDJ recombination model fitted to out-of-frame rearrangements, and the results were checked against IGoR. In a later analysis, hypergeometric tests were used to score TCR-TCR, TCR-HLA and TCR-CMV co-occurrence, with a repertoire-size bias correction applied to TCR pairs. In a later analysis, false discovery rates were estimated by permuting HLA or CMV assignments 20 times. In a later analysis, co-occurring TCRs were grouped using DBSCAN, and TCRdist sequence similarity was added for clustering within HLA-allele-positive subsets. Repertoires with fewer than 30,000 or more than 120,000 public chains, plus five repertoires with anomalous nucleotide sharing, were excluded from co-occurrence clustering. The table was pulled from immuneACCESS by TCRdb, which kept in-frame rearrangements only. Such tables lose some clones; where checked, under half of the loss comes from unresolved V genes, and the rest has no known cause. That table gives V, J and clone size, and the DNA gave D and trimming. The table for this sample lists under 150,000 clones; roughly three quarters of them were counted only once. The top ten clones comprise more than 3% of the sample.

As encoded in the germline V gene (reference sequence), CDR1 is SGHKS while CDR2 is YYEKEE. From its cysteine to its phenylalanine, the CDR3 spans 17 amino acids. The DNA shown is the 51-base CDR3, in frame from base 1. Trimming takes 1 base off V and 13 bases off J; junction bases not matched to a gene: 12. In total, 500 to 700 healthy bone marrow donors made up the cohort. At the time of sampling, all cohort members were nominally healthy, though unrecorded immune exposures were likely present. The donor tested CMV seronegative and was one of the 352 seronegative cohort members. A peripheral blood sample was provided by each donor, and peripheral blood mononuclear cells were used for TCR beta sequencing. The Qiagen DNeasy Blood Extraction Kit was used to extract genomic DNA from the blood cell samples.

Sequences were obtained from PBMCs. The chain links TRBV5-5 with TRBJ2-6, and 12 junctional nucleotides match TRBD1. The clonotype was recovered from a female donor in good health and CMV-seronegative. The CDR3 corresponds to CASSLIPGQGAPGVLTF. The DNA is as follows: TGTGCCAGCAGCTTGATCCCGGGACAGGGGGCGCCGGGGGTCCTGACTTTC.